The sample holds a few counts of the clone carrying this T cell receptor (beta chain). The CDR3 is 16 residues long. V was cut by 5 bases and J by 4 bases, with 17 bases left in between. Assay execution proceeded at the deep level. For each subset, genomic DNA was distributed in equal portions over several immunoSEQ plates. Only in-frame clones appear in the TCRdb table, and some are missing; sequencing was by immunoSEQ multiplex PCR. The sample consists of some 980,000 clones, over 60% of them appearing once. This record comes from a study of shared clonotypes between healthy human individuals. Participating donors were healthy, HIV-negative adults free of recent acute infections or vaccinations.

The rearrangement uses TRBV23-1 and TRBJ1-4; perhaps TRBD1 as D (5 bases). TRBV23-1 is sorted into the ORF group, with uncertain function. This receptor was taken from a man in his late teens or twenties in good health. Source material: memory CD4+ T cells sorted from blood. Subset defined: CD45RA-negative fraction. In nucleotides, the CDR3 is TGCGCCAGCAGTACTCGCGCCGGGGCAGATAATGAAAAACTGTTTTTT. Its translation: CASSTRAGADNEKLFF.